Below, 28 T cell receptor beta chains from the same sample are listed, as sequenced in a study of T cell clonotyping in hematopoietic cell transplantation. The repertoire was sequenced with immunoSEQ multiplex PCR; TCRdb's copy has only in-frame clones and lacks some. The sample carries 10,000 to 15,000 clones, around nine tenths recorded once. The material sequenced was peripheral blood mononuclear cells. The source is a man aged 25-40 years in good health. Some clones in this sample may be carry-over from other donors' samples.

The CDR3 nucleotides read TGCGCCAGCAGCCAAGGCTCCGGGGGTTGGGCCTACGAGCAGTACTTC. Its translation: CASSQGSGGWAYEQYF. The rearrangement uses TRBV4-3 and TRBJ2-7; the D gene is possibly TRBD2 (6 bases). Trimming stripped 1 base from V and 2 bases from J, with 15 bases between. The CDR3 consists of 16 residues. The germline V gene has CDR1 LGHNA and CDR2 YSLEER.

The chain links TRBV9 to TRBJ2-1; tentative D call: TRBD2 (6 bases). Trimming removed 4 bases at V and 5 bases at J, with 10 bases between. The germline V gene has CDR1 SGDLS and CDR2 YYNGEE. The CDR3 has 13 residues. DNA of the CDR3: TGTGCCAGCAGCCCCGGGAGCCACAATGAGCAGTTCTTC. Translating gives CASSPGSHNEQFF.

For the CDR3, the DNA is TGTGCCTGGAGTAAAGATAGGAATGAAAAACTGTTTTTT. It encodes CAWSKDRNEKLFF. This chain joins TRBV30 and TRBJ1-4; no clear D gene. Trimming removed 2 bases at V and 5 bases at J, with 9 bases between. Per the germline V gene, CDR1 is GTSNPN and CDR2 is SVGIG (reference sequence). CDR3 size: 13 residues.

J is TRBJ2-1 and V is TRBV6-5, with TRBD2 matching over 10 bases. Trimming removed 2 bases from V and 8 bases from J; junction bases left unmatched: 9. The CDR3 runs to 16 residues. From germline, CDR1 is MNHEY and CDR2 SVGAGI. CDR3 bases: TGTGCCAGCAGTTACGGTCGGCTAGCGGGAGTCGATGAGCAGTTCTTC. As protein: CASSYGRLAGVDEQFF.

V and J are TRBV6-5 and TRBJ2-5; 7 bases are a match to TRBD2. CDR3 length: 15 amino acids. V dropped 0 bases and J dropped 4; count of bases not matched to a gene: 5. Germline CDR1 reads MNHEY; CDR2 reads SVGAGI. The CDR3: CASSYSKWGGETQYF. DNA of the CDR3: TGTGCCAGCAGTTACTCCAAATGGGGGGGAGAGACCCAGTACTTC.

The chain has TRBV30 and TRBJ1-4, with TRBD1 identical over 11 bases. This CDR3 has 15 residues. Germline V gene sequence: CDR1 GTSNPN, CDR2 SVGIG (reference sequence). The trim removed 2 bases at V and 5 bases at J, leaving 4 bases unmatched. DNA of the CDR3: TGTGCCTGGAGTATCCGGGACAGGGGGAATGAAAAACTGTTTTTT. Its translation: CAWSIRDRGNEKLFF.

The chain carries TRBV2 and TRBJ1-5; 7 bases match TRBD1. This CDR3 contains 13 residues. Per germline, CDR1 SNHLY and CDR2 FYNNEI. J was trimmed by 4 bases and V by 7 bases; bases with no gene match: 4. The CDR3 protein is CASKGQSNQPQHF. CDR3 bases: TGTGCCAGCAAGGGACAGTCAAATCAGCCCCAGCATTTT.

The V and J genes are TRBV10-2 and TRBJ2-5; 11 positions match TRBD2. The germline CDR1 and CDR2 sequences are WSHSY and SAAADI. The V segment lost 7 bases and the J segment 5 bases; nucleotides outside the gene matches: 9. This CDR3 is 15 amino acids long. CDR3 in amino acids: CASNHLAGGSETQYF. DNA of the CDR3: TGCGCCAGCAACCACCTAGCGGGGGGATCGGAGACCCAGTACTTC.

CDR3 region: CASSLGTGGEKVSYEQYF. The CDR3 bases are TGTGCCAGCAGCTTAGGGACAGGGGGCGAGAAAGTTTCCTACGAGCAGTACTTC. The chain joins TRBV5-5 to TRBJ2-7, with 12 bases aligning to TRBD1. CDR1 is SGHKS and CDR2 is YYEKEE in the germline V gene (reference sequence). This CDR3 is 18 amino acids long. The J segment lost 1 base and the V segment lost 2 bases, leaving 10 bases of the junction unmatched.

V is TRBV27 and J is TRBJ2-2; 7 positions agree with TRBD1. Per the germline V gene, CDR1 is MNHEY and CDR2 is SMNVEV (reference sequence). After removal of 2 bases from V and 6 bases from J, the junction contained 9 bases not matched to a gene. The CDR3 loop spans 16 amino acids. CDR3 in DNA: TGTGCCAGCAGTTTACGAGGGTTCCAGGGGGCCGGGGAGCTGTTTTTT. The encoded protein is CASSLRGFQGAGELFF.

The chain recombines TRBV5-1 with TRBJ1-1; possible D gene TRBD1, 6 bases. The CDR3 consists of 14 residues. V lost 4 bases to trimming and J lost 1 base, with 11 bases between them. From germline, CDR1 is SGHRS and CDR2 YFSETQ. The DNA of the CDR3 is TGCGCCAGCAGCATTCGGACAGAGAACACTGAAGCTTTCTTT. This translates into CASSIRTENTEAFF.

V usage is TRBV6-6 and J usage is TRBJ1-2; D gene uncertain. The germline V gene has CDR1 MNHNY and CDR2 SVGAGI (reference sequence). The CDR3 has 15 amino acids. Trimming stripped 4 bases from V and 4 bases from J, with 16 bases between. CDR3 DNA: TGTGCCAGCAGTTTCCTAAGCGTGGAGAGCTATGGCTACACCTTC. Encoded protein: CASSFLSVESYGYTF.

This clone turned up a few times. V gene TRBV5-6 combines with J gene TRBJ1-6; a possible D gene is TRBD1 (6 bases). V gave up 2 bases and J gave up 0 bases, with 12 bases separating them. In germline, CDR1 is SGHDT, CDR2 YYEEEE. The CDR3 has 17 amino acids. The CDR3 sequence is CASSFTGTSSYNSPLHF. Written as DNA, the CDR3 is TGTGCCAGCAGCTTTACAGGGACCAGCTCCTATAATTCACCCCTCCACTTT.

This chain joins TRBV2 and TRBJ1-1, with 7 positions matching TRBD1. The CDR3 runs to 12 residues. CDR1 is SNHLY and CDR2 is FYNNEI in the germline V gene. The V gene end was trimmed by 6 bases and the J gene end by 6 bases; junction bases not matched to a gene: 4. DNA for the CDR3: TGTGCCAGCAGCATTACAGGGGCTGAAGCTTTCTTT. Translating it yields CASSITGAEAFF.

The chain combines TRBV2 with TRBJ2-7; D ambiguous. The J call may be faulty, since TRBJ2-5 better matches the DNA end. CDR1 and CDR2 (germline): SNHLY, FYNNEI. The CDR3 has 16 amino acids. The CDR3 nucleotides read TGTGCCAGCAGTGAATCAGAGGAGAGCGCCCAAGAGACCCAGTACTTC. Protein: CASSESEESAQETQYF.

For the CDR3, the DNA is TGTGCCTGGAGCGTCGGGGGTACGGACACTGAAGCTTTCTTT. It translates to CAWSVGGTDTEAFF. The chain has TRBV30 and TRBJ1-1, with a possible D match to TRBD1 (5 bases). V was cut by 3 bases and J by 3 bases, with 14 bases left in between. From germline, CDR1 is GTSNPN and CDR2 SVGIG (reference sequence). The CDR3 totals 14 residues.

The gene calls are TRBV5-5 and TRBJ2-1; no clear D gene. V lost 3 bases and J lost 5, with 6 bases in between. The V gene's germline CDR1 is SGHKS and CDR2 YYEKEE (reference sequence). The CDR3 length is 12 residues. CDR3 sequence reads: CASSYWNNEQFF. The CDR3 region has the DNA TGTGCCAGCAGCTACTGGAACAATGAGCAGTTCTTC. The full variable domain, its missing parts supplied by reference TRBV5-5 and TRBJ2-1, is DAGVTQSPTHLIKTRGQQVTLRCSPISGHKSVSWYQQVLGQGPQFIFQYYEKEERGRGNFPDRFSARQFPNYSSELNVNALLLGDSALYLCASSYWNNEQFFGPGTRLTVL.

This clone was observed a few times. The chain is built from TRBV9 and TRBJ2-7; possibly TRBD2 for D (5 bases). This CDR3 has 14 amino acids. Germline-derived CDR1 and CDR2 are SGDLS and YYNGEE. Trimming took off 4 bases at V and 12 bases at J, with 23 bases between the two ends. CDR3 region: CASSRGPEGSSTYF. CDR3 bases: TGTGCCAGCAGCAGAGGGCCGGAAGGGTCGAGTACGTACTTC.

As to this clone: Other DNA sequences in this specimen translate into the identical CDR3. The V gene is TRBV5-1, the J gene TRBJ2-5; 10 bases match TRBD2. CDR3 size: 14 residues. Germline loops: CDR1 SGHRS, CDR2 YFSETQ. After removal of 2 bases from V and 5 bases from J, the junction contained 3 bases not matched to a gene. CDR3 protein: CASSLAGGLETQYF. The CDR3 region has the DNA TGCGCCAGCAGCTTAGCGGGGGGGCTGGAGACCCAGTACTTC.

V gene TRBV7-8 combines with J gene TRBJ2-1, with 9 bases that match TRBD2. The CDR3 consists of 16 residues. The V and J ends lost 4 bases and 8 bases, in that order; junction bases with no gene match: 12. Germline values: CDR1 SGHVS, CDR2 FQNEAQ. CDR3 protein: CASSSLTSGGGYEQFF. In DNA, the CDR3 is TGTGCCAGCAGCTCCCTGACTAGCGGCGGAGGGTATGAGCAGTTCTTC.

This clone was found once. The chain links TRBV6-5 to TRBJ1-1; tentative D call: TRBD1 (6 bases). Trimming took 6 bases from V and 5 from J, leaving 13 bases between them. Germline V gene lookup returns CDR1 MNHEY and CDR2 SVGAGI. The CDR3 is made up of 13 amino acids. Here the CDR3 DNA reads TGTGCCAGCAGCTACAACAGGGCAACTGAAGCTTTCTTT. This sequence encodes CASSYNRATEAFF.

The chain carries TRBV25-1 and TRBJ2-3; D is uncertain. Germline V gives CDR1 MGHDK, CDR2 SYGVNS. CDR3 length: 13 amino acids. The ends were cut back, 3 bases at V and 8 bases at J, with 12 bases in the middle. The CDR3 protein is CASSDPNAGTQYF. DNA for the CDR3: TGTGCCAGCAGTGACCCCAACGCAGGTACGCAGTATTTT.

This clone was observed once. This chain connects TRBV6-5 to TRBJ1-5, with a tentative D call TRBD1 (6 bases). The V end was cut by 6 bases, the J end by 3 bases, with 15 bases between. Germline V gene lookup returns CDR1 MNHEY and CDR2 SVGAGI. This CDR3 contains 15 residues. CDR3 nucleotide sequence: TGTGCCAGCAGCTTAGACAGGCGCACCAATCAGCCCCAGCATTTT. It yields the protein CASSLDRRTNQPQHF.

This rearrangement joins TRBV5-8 to TRBJ1-5; D remains ambiguous. The V end was cut by 4 bases, the J end by 0 bases, with 11 bases between. The germline CDR1 and CDR2 sequences are SGHTS and YDEGEE. The length of the CDR3 is 15 residues. This chain's CDR3 is CASSIQGYSNQPQHF. CDR3 sequence (DNA): TGTGCCAGCAGCATCCAAGGATATAGCAATCAGCCCCAGCATTTT.

The chain recombines TRBV25-1 with TRBJ1-5; D is unresolved. Trimming shortened V by 2 bases and J by 2 bases, and 10 bases separated the two germline ends. Germline V lookup: CDR1 MGHDK, CDR2 SYGVNS. The CDR3 consists of 15 residues. The CDR3 region is CASSEGGFGNQPQHF. The CDR3 nucleotides read TGTGCCAGCAGTGAAGGTGGGTTTGGCAATCAGCCCCAGCATTTT.

The chain employs TRBV13 and TRBJ2-6, with TRBD1 identical over 7 bases. The CDR3 runs to 15 residues. With V trimmed by 6 bases and J by 2 bases, 4 bases remained unmatched. Germline V gene sequence: CDR1 PRHDT, CDR2 FYEKMQ (reference sequence). DNA for the CDR3: TGTGCCAGCAGGTTTCAGGGGGCTGGGGCCAACGTCCTGACTTTC. Amino acid sequence: CASRFQGAGANVLTF. Combining the CDR3 with reference TRBV13 and TRBJ2-6 gives the whole variable domain AAGVIQSPRHLIKEKRETATLKCYPIPRHDTVYWYQQGPGQDPQFLISFYEKMQSDKGSIPDRFSAQQFSDYHSELNMSSLELGDSALYFCASRFQGAGANVLTFGAGSRLTVL.

V is TRBV5-1 and J is TRBJ2-1; tentative D call: TRBD1 (5 bases). Trimming stripped 9 bases from V and 3 bases from J, with 16 bases between. CDR1 and CDR2 from the germline V gene are SGHRS and YFSETQ. The CDR3 is 14 residues long. CDR3 sequence: CATNVGQGYNEQFF. CDR3 nucleotides: TGCGCCACCAACGTGGGGCAGGGCTACAATGAGCAGTTCTTC.

The chain recombines TRBV5-1 with TRBJ1-3, with no clear D. Trimming cost V 0 bases and J 0 bases, with 10 bases left between them. CDR1 and CDR2 (germline): SGHRS, YFSETQ. This CDR3 contains 16 residues. In DNA, the CDR3 is TGCGCCAGCAGCTTGGAGGCGATGTCCTCTGGAAACACCATATATTTT. This encodes CASSLEAMSSGNTIYF. Filled out from reference TRBV5-1 and TRBJ1-3, the complete variable domain reads KAGVTQTPRYLIKTRGQQVTLSCSPISGHRSVSWYQQTPGQGLQFLFEYFSETQRNKGNFPGRFSGRQFSNSRSEMNVSTLELGDSALYLCASSLEAMSSGNTIYFGEGSWLTVV.